The present TCR beta chain was sequenced within a study of T cell responses to AZD1222 COVID-19 vaccine. Study results and limitations: Reports say nearly half of spike-specific TCRs go after unmutated variant regions. Only 5 to 7 AZD1222 recipients were seropositive at baseline.

Only in-frame clones appear in the TCRdb table, and some are missing; sequencing was by immunoSEQ multiplex PCR. The data hold 100,000 to 150,000 clones, with about 88% observed a single time. Concerning this clone itself: The target antigen is unknown.

Sequenced material: peripheral blood, taken on day 0 of AZD1222 vaccination. This receptor was identified in an adult in good health.

The CDR3 here is CSVVDRATYEQYF. In DNA, the CDR3 is TGCAGCGTTGTAGACAGGGCCACCTACGAGCAGTACTTC. The V and J genes are TRBV29-1 and TRBJ2-7, with 7 bases that match TRBD1. V shed 4 bases, J shed 2 bases, and the junction held 5 bases outside the gene matches. The germline V gene has CDR1 SQVTM and CDR2 ANQGSEA. The CDR3 loop spans 13 amino acids.